The 26 T cell receptor beta chains reported below all come from one sample, sequenced in a study of OX40 agonist ivuxolimab in advanced cancers. The method was immunoSEQ multiplex PCR; TCRdb's version includes in-frame clones alone and lacks a portion of them. Here the sample spans about 85,000 clones, 65% to 90% being singletons. The sequencing used CD4+ or CD8+ T cells sorted from blood, collected in a trial of the OX40 agonist ivuxolimab. These receptors all come from an adult with an advanced solid tumor such as melanoma, head and neck, liver or kidney cancer.

The J gene is TRBJ2-5, the V gene TRBV6-1; D possibly matches TRBD1 or TRBD2 (5 bases each). The J call may be in error: the DNA end matches TRBJ2-7 better. Germline V lookup: CDR1 MNHNS, CDR2 SASEGT. CDR3 length: 13 residues. The CDR3 reads CAGRGASSYEQYF. The CDR3 DNA follows: TGTGCCGGACGAGGGGCGAGCTCCTACGAGCAGTACTTC.

V is TRBV10-2 and J is TRBJ2-2; no clear D gene. Germline CDR1 reads WSHSY; CDR2 reads SAAADI. Trimming cost V 1 base and J 1 base, with 7 bases left between them. The CDR3 totals 15 residues. The CDR3 loop reads CASSELAGNTGELFF. Written as DNA, the CDR3 is TGCGCCAGCAGTGAGTTGGCAGGGAACACCGGGGAGCTGTTTTTT.

This rearrangement joins TRBV19 to TRBJ1-2, with unresolved D. Germline CDR1 is LNHDA and CDR2 is SQIVND (reference sequence). V lost 0 bases, J lost 5 bases, and 13 bases lay in between. The CDR3 extends over 15 amino acids. The CDR3 DNA is TGTGCCAGTAGTATAGACTCCGACCTCCGTTATGGCTACACCTTC. Translation gives CASSIDSDLRYGYTF.

The chain recombines TRBV10-3 with TRBJ2-3; 7 nucleotides agree with TRBD1. CDR1 and CDR2 (germline): ENHRY, SYGVKD. The CDR3 sequence is 14 residues long. V was pared by 10 bases and J by 3 bases, with 10 bases of the junction left unmatched. This CDR3 reads CATFPGQTTDTQYF. The CDR3 region has the DNA TGTGCCACGTTTCCGGGACAGACTACAGATACGCAGTATTTT.

In DNA form, the CDR3 reads TGTGCCACCAGCTCTCTCGAGGGGGGGTCCAAAAACATTCAGTACTTC. Amino acids: CATSSLEGGSKNIQYF. This sequence joins TRBV15 and TRBJ2-4, with a weak D call TRBD2 (7 bases). CDR3 size: 16 residues. Trimming removed 5 bases from V and 2 bases from J, with 16 bases in between. Germline CDR1 and CDR2: LNHNV and YYDKDF (reference sequence).

The V and J genes are TRBV4-1 and TRBJ1-3, with TRBD1 as a possible D gene (6 bases). There are 17 residues in the CDR3. Per germline, CDR1 MGHRA and CDR2 YSYEKL. V was trimmed by 1 base and J by 0 bases, leaving 13 bases between them. CDR3 bases: TGCGCCAGCAGCCAAGCAAGGGGGGGTCTCTCTGGAAACACCATATATTTT. Translated, it gives CASSQARGGLSGNTIYF.

The V and J genes are TRBV7-3 and TRBJ2-3, with 10 bases lining up with TRBD2. Looked up from germline, CDR1 is SGHTA and CDR2 is FQGTGA. J gave up 4 bases and V 4 bases, and 2 bases lay outside the gene matches. The CDR3 is made up of 14 amino acids. DNA of the CDR3: TGTGCCAGCAGCTCAGCGGGGGGGCCAGATACGCAGTATTTT. This translates into CASSSAGGPDTQYF.

The chain couples TRBV7-2 to TRBJ1-2; D gene uncertain. The CDR3 covers 13 residues. The V gene's germline CDR1 is SGHTA and CDR2 FQGNSA. Trimming removed 3 bases at V and 7 bases at J, with 12 bases between. CDR3 sequence: CASSLILFGGYTF. CDR3 coding DNA: TGTGCCAGCAGCTTGATCCTCTTTGGTGGCTACACCTTC.

The rearrangement uses TRBV19 and TRBJ1-6, with TRBD1 matching 8 bases. This CDR3 has 15 amino acids. J gave up 5 bases and V 9 bases, and 9 bases lay outside the gene matches. Germline CDR1 and CDR2: LNHDA and SQIVND (reference sequence). The CDR3 DNA is TGTGCCAGCGCAGCCTTGGACAGGGATAATTCACCCCTCCACTTT. Its translation is CASAALDRDNSPLHF.

The table lists this clone with a count of one. This chain uses TRBV7-9 with TRBJ1-1; D is ambiguous. Deletions cut 5 bases from V and 3 bases from J, with 16 bases between. The CDR3 is 15 residues long. Germline CDR1 reads SEHNR; CDR2 reads FQNEAQ (reference sequence). In DNA, the CDR3 is TGTGCCAGCAGCCTCGCGGAGGCTGCTTACACTGAAGCTTTCTTT. Its translation is CASSLAEAAYTEAFF.

V is TRBV19 and J is TRBJ1-1; 7 bases are a match to TRBD1. Trimming took 4 bases from V and 4 from J; bases not matched to a gene: 6. CDR3 length: 14 residues. Germline CDR1 and CDR2: LNHDA and SQIVND (reference sequence). CDR3 in DNA: TGTGCCAGTAGTAACCGACAGGGAGGCACTGAAGCTTTCTTT. Translated: CASSNRQGGTEAFF.

The rearrangement joins TRBV5-4 to TRBJ2-1; 11 nucleotides line up with TRBD1. Germline lookup yields CDR1 SGHNT and CDR2 YYREEE (reference sequence). V shed 4 bases and J 4 bases; nucleotides not matched to a gene: 4. The CDR3 loop spans 15 amino acids. The CDR3 DNA reads as TGTGCCAGCAGCGCCGGGACAGGGGGATACAATGAGCAGTTCTTC. Amino acids: CASSAGTGGYNEQFF. The whole variable domain, remainder taken from reference TRBV5-4 and TRBJ2-1, is ETGVTQSPTHLIKTRGQQVTLRCSSQSGHNTVSWYQQALGQGPQFIFQYYREEENGRGNFPPRFSGLQFPNYSSELNVNALELDDSALYLCASSAGTGGYNEQFFGPGTRLTVL.

The chain recombines TRBV28 with TRBJ1-2; D possibly corresponds to TRBD1 (5 bases). CDR3 length: 13 amino acids. Germline V CDR1 and CDR2: MDHEN, SYDVKM. V dropped 4 bases and J dropped 4 bases, with 10 bases sitting between them. The CDR3 sequence: CASSSQGVYGYTF. In nucleotides, the CDR3 is TGTGCCAGCAGTTCCCAGGGAGTCTATGGCTACACCTTC.

The J gene is TRBJ2-5, the V gene TRBV5-1; D is perhaps TRBD1 or TRBD2 (5 bases each). Germline V gene data show CDR1 as SGHRS and CDR2 as YFSETQ. The length of the CDR3 is 17 residues. V was pared by 0 bases and J by 2 bases, with 17 bases between. The CDR3 here is CASSLGNQGTLQETQYF. In DNA, the CDR3 is TGCGCCAGCAGCTTGGGGAATCAAGGGACCTTACAAGAGACCCAGTACTTC. The variable domain in full, completed from reference TRBV5-1 and TRBJ2-5, reads KAGVTQTPRYLIKTRGQQVTLSCSPISGHRSVSWYQQTPGQGLQFLFEYFSETQRNKGNFPGRFSGRQFSNSRSEMNVSTLELGDSALYLCASSLGNQGTLQETQYFGPGTRLLVL.

The chain is built from TRBV5-8 and TRBJ2-5; the match to TRBD2 covers 9 bases. The junction had 9 bases not matched to a gene; V was cut back by 0 bases and J by 3 bases. This CDR3 contains 17 residues. In germline, CDR1 is SGHTS, CDR2 YDEGEE. The CDR3 is CASSLGRVLAGKETQYF. CDR3 nucleotide sequence: TGTGCCAGCAGCTTGGGTCGCGTACTAGCGGGCAAAGAGACCCAGTACTTC.

The chain couples TRBV7-8 to TRBJ1-4; 7 nucleotides align to TRBD1. Germline V CDR1 and CDR2: SGHVS, FQNEAQ. V shed 4 bases and J 10 bases; nucleotides not matched to a gene: 6. The CDR3 consists of 13 residues. CDR3 bases: TGTGCCAGCAGCTCGGACAGGAGCGGAAAACTGTTTTTT. Translating gives CASSSDRSGKLFF.

V usage is TRBV6-6 and J usage is TRBJ2-7; possibly TRBD1 for D (6 bases). Trimming left V 8 bases short and J 0 bases short, with 14 bases between. This CDR3 is 14 amino acids long. The V gene's germline CDR1 is MNHNY and CDR2 SVGAGI (reference sequence). CDR3: CASSVGAPSYEQYF. As DNA, the CDR3 is TGTGCCAGCTCTGTGGGGGCCCCCTCCTACGAGCAGTACTTC.

Concerning this clone itself: Other DNA sequences in this sample translate to the same CDR3. This sequence joins TRBV2 and TRBJ1-2; D remains unclear. The CDR3 contains 15 residues. Trimming took off 6 bases at V and 3 bases at J, with 17 bases between the two ends. Germline V gene data show CDR1 as SNHLY and CDR2 as FYNNEI. The CDR3 protein is CASSVRPKSYYGYTF. DNA of the CDR3: TGTGCCAGCAGCGTTAGGCCGAAGAGCTACTATGGCTACACCTTC.

The J gene is TRBJ2-5, the V gene TRBV12-5, with TRBD1 matching 8 bases. The J call is doubtful: the DNA matches TRBJ2-7 better. The CDR3 is 16 amino acids. Germline CDR1 and CDR2: LGHNT and FRNRAP. The chain's CDR3 is CASGNNRGAASYEQYF. The CDR3 DNA reads as TGTGCTAGTGGGAACAACAGGGGGGCAGCGTCCTACGAGCAGTACTTC.

This clone came up once. The J gene is TRBJ1-2, the V gene TRBV19, with 9 bases that match TRBD1. J lost 5 bases, V lost 8 bases, and 12 bases had no gene match. This CDR3 is built from 15 residues. Per germline, CDR1 LNHDA and CDR2 SQIVND (reference sequence). The CDR3 sequence is CASRVGDREGYGYTF. The CDR3 nucleotides are TGTGCCAGTCGAGTGGGGGACAGGGAAGGGTATGGCTACACCTTC.

The V call is TRBV2, the J call TRBJ1-4, with 10 bases matching TRBD1. CDR3 length: 16 amino acids. Germline CDR1 is SNHLY and CDR2 is FYNNEI. The junction had 4 bases not matched to a gene; V was cut back by 6 bases and J by 0 bases. The DNA of the CDR3 is TGTGCCAGCAGAGAGGGGACAGGGGCAACTAATGAAAAACTGTTTTTT. It is translated as CASREGTGATNEKLFF.

The V and J genes are TRBV5-1 and TRBJ2-5; D is uncertain. The V and J ends lost 3 bases and 2 bases respectively, with 11 bases between them. CDR1 is SGHRS and CDR2 is YFSETQ in the germline V gene. This CDR3 is 14 amino acids long. Here the CDR3 DNA reads TGCGCCAGCAGCTGGGGTCTGGAACAAGAGACCCAGTACTTC. Amino acids: CASSWGLEQETQYF.

The gene calls are TRBV5-1 and TRBJ2-2, with D possibly matching TRBD1 (6 bases). From germline, CDR1 is SGHRS and CDR2 YFSETQ. This CDR3 contains 14 residues. The V gene lost 5 bases and the J gene lost 4 bases, with 12 bases spanning the gap. CDR3 protein: CASRAIRGTGELFF. The CDR3 coding sequence is TGCGCCAGCAGGGCGATCAGGGGCACCGGGGAGCTGTTTTTT.

V is TRBV11-3 and J is TRBJ1-6; D uncertain. Germline V lookup: CDR1 SGHNT, CDR2 YENEEA. V lost 4 bases and J 6 bases, leaving 16 bases between the germline ends. The CDR3 totals 16 residues. CDR3 residues: CASSSLGSRPNSPLHF. DNA of the CDR3: TGTGCCAGCAGCTCCCTCGGATCCAGACCTAATTCACCCCTCCACTTT.

The rearrangement uses TRBV18 and TRBJ2-7; 11 bases match TRBD1. The CDR3 loop spans 15 amino acids. Germline assignment: CDR1 KGHSH and CDR2 LQKENI. V trimming: 2 bases; J trimming: 3 bases; junction bases outside the gene matches: 3. This CDR3 is CASSPGTGGIYEQYF. The DNA of the CDR3 is TGTGCCAGCTCACCAGGGACAGGGGGTATCTACGAGCAGTACTTC.

CDR3 nucleotides: TGTGCCAGCAGCCAAGAAACCGCTTCAGGGTACGAGCAGTACTTC. It codes for CASSQETASGYEQYF. V and J are TRBV14 and TRBJ2-7; a weak D match, TRBD1 (5 bases). This CDR3 is built from 15 residues. CDR1 is SGHDN and CDR2 is FVKESK in the germline V gene. With 0 bases removed from V and 4 bases from J, the gap between germline ends came to 13 bases.